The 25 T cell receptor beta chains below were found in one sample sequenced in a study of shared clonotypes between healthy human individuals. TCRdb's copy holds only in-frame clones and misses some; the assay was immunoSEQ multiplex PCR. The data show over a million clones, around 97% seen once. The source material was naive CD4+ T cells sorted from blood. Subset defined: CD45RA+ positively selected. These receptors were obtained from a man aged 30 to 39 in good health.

The CDR3 region is CASSLEWDRGEAFF. The CDR3 DNA sequence: TGTGCCAGCAGCTTGGAATGGGACAGGGGTGAAGCTTTCTTT. This chain links TRBV5-6 with TRBJ1-1; 10 bases match TRBD1. Per germline, CDR1 SGHDT and CDR2 YYEEEE. J lost 7 bases, V lost 0 bases, and 3 bases had no gene match. This CDR3 has 14 residues.

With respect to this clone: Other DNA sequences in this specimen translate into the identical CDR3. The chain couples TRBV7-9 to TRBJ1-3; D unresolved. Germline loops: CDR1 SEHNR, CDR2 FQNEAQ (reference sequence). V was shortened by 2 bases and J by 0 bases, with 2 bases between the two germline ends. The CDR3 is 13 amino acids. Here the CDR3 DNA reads TGTGCCAGCAGCTTATCCTCTGGAAACACCATATATTTT. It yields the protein CASSLSSGNTIYF. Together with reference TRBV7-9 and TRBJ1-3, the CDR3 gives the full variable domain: DTGVSQNPRHKITKRGQNVTFRCDPISEHNRLYWYRQTLGQGPEFLTYFQNEAQLEKSRLLSDRFSAERPKGSFSTLEIQRTEQGDSAMYLCASSLSSGNTIYFGEGSWLTVV.

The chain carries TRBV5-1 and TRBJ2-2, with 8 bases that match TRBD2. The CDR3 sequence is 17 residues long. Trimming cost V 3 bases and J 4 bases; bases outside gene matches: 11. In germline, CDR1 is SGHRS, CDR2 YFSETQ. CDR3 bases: TGCGCCAGCAGCTGGGGAGCGGGAGCGGGGAGCACCGGGGAGCTGTTTTTT. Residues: CASSWGAGAGSTGELFF.

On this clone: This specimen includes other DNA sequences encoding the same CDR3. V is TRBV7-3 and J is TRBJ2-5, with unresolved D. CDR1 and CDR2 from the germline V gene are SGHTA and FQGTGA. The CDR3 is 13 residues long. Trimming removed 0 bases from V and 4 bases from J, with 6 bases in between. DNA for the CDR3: TGTGCCAGCAGCTTAACCTCCCGAGAGACCCAGTACTTC. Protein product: CASSLTSRETQYF. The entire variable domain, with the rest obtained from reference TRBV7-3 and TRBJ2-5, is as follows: GAGVSQTPSNKVTEKGKYVELRCDPISGHTALYWYRQSLGQGPEFLIYFQGTGAADDSGLPNDRFFAVRPEGSVSTLKIQRTERGDSAVYLCASSLTSRETQYFGPGTRLLVL.

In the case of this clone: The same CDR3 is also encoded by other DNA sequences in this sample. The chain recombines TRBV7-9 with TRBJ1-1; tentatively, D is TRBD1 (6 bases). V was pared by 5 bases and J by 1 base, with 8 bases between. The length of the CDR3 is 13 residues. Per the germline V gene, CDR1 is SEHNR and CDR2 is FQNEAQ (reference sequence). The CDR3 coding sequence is TGTGCCAGCAGCCTACAGGGGAACACTGAAGCTTTCTTT. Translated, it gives CASSLQGNTEAFF. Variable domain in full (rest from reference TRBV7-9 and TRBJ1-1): DTGVSQNPRHKITKRGQNVTFRCDPISEHNRLYWYRQTLGQGPEFLTYFQNEAQLEKSRLLSDRFSAERPKGSFSTLEIQRTEQGDSAMYLCASSLQGNTEAFFGQGTRLTVV.

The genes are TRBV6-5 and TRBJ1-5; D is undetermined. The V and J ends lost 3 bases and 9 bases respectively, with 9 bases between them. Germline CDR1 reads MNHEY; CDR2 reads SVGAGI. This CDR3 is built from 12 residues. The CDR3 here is CASSYLDGPQHF. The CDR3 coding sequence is TGTGCCAGCAGTTATCTCGATGGGCCCCAGCATTTT.

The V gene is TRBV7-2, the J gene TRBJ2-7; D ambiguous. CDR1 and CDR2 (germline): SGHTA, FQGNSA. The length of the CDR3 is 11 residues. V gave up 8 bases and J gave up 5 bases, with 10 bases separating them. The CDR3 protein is CASGPSDEQYF. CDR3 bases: TGTGCCAGCGGGCCCTCTGACGAGCAGTACTTC.

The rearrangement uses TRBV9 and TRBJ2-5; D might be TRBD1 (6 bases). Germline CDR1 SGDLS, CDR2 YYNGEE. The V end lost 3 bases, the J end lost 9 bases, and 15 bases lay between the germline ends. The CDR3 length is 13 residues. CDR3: CASSGGYRGSQYF. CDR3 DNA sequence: TGTGCCAGCAGCGGGGGATATAGGGGGTCCCAGTACTTC.

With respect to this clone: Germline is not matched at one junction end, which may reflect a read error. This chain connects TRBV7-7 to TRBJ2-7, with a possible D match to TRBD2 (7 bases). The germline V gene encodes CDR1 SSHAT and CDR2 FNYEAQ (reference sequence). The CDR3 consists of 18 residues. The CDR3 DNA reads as TGTGCTAGCAGCTTCGGGGGGCAGGATGTTTACTTCAGGGACGAGCAGTACTTC. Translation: CASSFGGQDVYFRDEQYF.

The CDR3 loop is CSGDDIYEQYF. CDR3 DNA sequence: TGCAGTGGGGACGATATCTACGAGCAGTACTTC. The chain has TRBV20-1 and TRBJ2-7; TRBD1 or TRBD2 may be the D gene (5 bases each). Germline CDR1 and CDR2: DFQATT and SNEGSKA (reference sequence). This CDR3 has 11 amino acids. V was cut by 7 bases and J by 3 bases, with 10 bases left in between.

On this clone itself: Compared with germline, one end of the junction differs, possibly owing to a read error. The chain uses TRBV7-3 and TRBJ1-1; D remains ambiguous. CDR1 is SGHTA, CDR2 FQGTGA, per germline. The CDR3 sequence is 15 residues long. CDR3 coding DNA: TGTGTCAGCAGCTTAGGGCTTACGGAGAACACTGAAGCTTTCTTT. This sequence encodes CVSSLGLTENTEAFF.

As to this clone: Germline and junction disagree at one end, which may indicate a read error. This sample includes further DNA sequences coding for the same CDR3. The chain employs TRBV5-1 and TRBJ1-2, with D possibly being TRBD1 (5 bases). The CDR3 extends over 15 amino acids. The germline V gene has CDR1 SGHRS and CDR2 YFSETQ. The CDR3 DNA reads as TGCGCCAGCTCTGGGGCAGATCTTTTTAACTATGGCTATACCTTC. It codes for CASSGADLFNYGYTF.

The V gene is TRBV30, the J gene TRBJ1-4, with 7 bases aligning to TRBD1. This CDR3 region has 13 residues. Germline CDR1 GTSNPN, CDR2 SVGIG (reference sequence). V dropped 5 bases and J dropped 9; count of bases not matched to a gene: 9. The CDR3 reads CAWSTGWSQKLFF. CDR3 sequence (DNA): TGTGCCTGGTCGACAGGGTGGTCGCAAAAACTGTTTTTT.

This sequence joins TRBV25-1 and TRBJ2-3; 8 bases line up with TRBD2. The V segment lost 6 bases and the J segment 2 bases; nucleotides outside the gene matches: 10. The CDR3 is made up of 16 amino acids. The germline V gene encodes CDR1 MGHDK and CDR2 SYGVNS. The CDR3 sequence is CASSRFGAGVTDTQYF. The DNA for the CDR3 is TGTGCCAGCAGCCGTTTCGGAGCGGGAGTCACAGATACGCAGTATTTT.

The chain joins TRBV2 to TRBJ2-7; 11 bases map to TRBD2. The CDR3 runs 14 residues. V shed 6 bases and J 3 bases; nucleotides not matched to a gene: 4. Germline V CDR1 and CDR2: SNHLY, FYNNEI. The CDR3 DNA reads TGTGCCAGCAGAGCTCTAGCGGGAGGCTACGAGCAGTACTTC. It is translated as CASRALAGGYEQYF.

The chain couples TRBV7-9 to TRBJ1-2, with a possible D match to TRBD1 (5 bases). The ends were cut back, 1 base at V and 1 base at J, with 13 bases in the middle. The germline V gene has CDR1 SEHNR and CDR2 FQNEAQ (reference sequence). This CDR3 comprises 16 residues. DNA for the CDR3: TGTGCCAGCAGCTTAGAGGGTCGGGGCGTTAACTATGGCTACACCTTC. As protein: CASSLEGRGVNYGYTF. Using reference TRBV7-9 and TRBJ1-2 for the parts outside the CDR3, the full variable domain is DTGVSQNPRHKITKRGQNVTFRCDPISEHNRLYWYRQTLGQGPEFLTYFQNEAQLEKSRLLSDRFSAERPKGSFSTLEIQRTEQGDSAMYLCASSLEGRGVNYGYTFGSGTRLTVV.

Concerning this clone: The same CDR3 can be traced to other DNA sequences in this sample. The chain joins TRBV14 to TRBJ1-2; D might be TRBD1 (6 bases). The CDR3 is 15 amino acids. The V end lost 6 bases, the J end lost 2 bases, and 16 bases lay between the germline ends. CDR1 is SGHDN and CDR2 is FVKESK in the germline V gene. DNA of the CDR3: TGTGCCAGCAGTCCGATGGGGGCGATGAACTATGGCTACACCTTC. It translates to CASSPMGAMNYGYTF.

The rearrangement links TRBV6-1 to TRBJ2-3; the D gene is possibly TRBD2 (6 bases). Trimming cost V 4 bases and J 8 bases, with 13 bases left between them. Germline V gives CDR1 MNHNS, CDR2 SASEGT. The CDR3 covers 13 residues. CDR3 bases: TGTGCCAGCAGTGTGGGGTCCGGGGGTACGCAGTATTTT. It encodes CASSVGSGGTQYF.

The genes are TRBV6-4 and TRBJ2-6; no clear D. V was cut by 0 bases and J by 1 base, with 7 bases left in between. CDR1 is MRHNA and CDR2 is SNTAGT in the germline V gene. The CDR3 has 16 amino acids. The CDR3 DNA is TGTGCCAGCAGTGACTCCGACTTTTCTGGGGCCAACGTCCTGACTTTC. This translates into CASSDSDFSGANVLTF.

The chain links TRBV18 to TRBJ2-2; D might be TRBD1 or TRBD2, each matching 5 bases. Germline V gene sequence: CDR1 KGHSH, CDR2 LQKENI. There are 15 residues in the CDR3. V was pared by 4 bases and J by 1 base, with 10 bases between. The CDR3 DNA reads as TGTGCCAGCTCACGGGGACCGGGGAACACCGGGGAGCTGTTTTTT. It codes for CASSRGPGNTGELFF.

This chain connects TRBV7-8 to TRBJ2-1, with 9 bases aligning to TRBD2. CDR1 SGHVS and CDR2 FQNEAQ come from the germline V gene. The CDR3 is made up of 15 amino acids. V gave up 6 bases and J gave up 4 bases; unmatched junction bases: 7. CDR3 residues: CASSRGAGGYNEQFF. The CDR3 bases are TGTGCCAGCAGTCGAGGAGCGGGAGGTTACAATGAGCAGTTCTTC.

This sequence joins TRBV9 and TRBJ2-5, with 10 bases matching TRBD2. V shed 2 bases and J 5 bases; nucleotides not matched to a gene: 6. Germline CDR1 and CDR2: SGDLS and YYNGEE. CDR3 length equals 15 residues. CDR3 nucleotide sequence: TGTGCCAGCAGCGTTTCCCCTAGCGGGAGTGAGACCCAGTACTTC. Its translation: CASSVSPSGSETQYF.

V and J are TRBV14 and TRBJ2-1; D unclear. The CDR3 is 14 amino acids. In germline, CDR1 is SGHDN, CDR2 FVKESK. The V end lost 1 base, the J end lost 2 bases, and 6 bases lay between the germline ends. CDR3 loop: CASSQVGTYNEQFF. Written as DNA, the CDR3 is TGTGCCAGCAGCCAAGTAGGGACCTACAATGAGCAGTTCTTC. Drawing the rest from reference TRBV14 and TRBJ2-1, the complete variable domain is EAGVTQFPSHSVIEKGQTVTLRCDPISGHDNLYWYRRVMGKEIKFLLHFVKESKQDESGMPNNRFLAERTGGTYSTLKVQPAELEDSGVYFCASSQVGTYNEQFFGPGTRLTVL.

CDR3 residues: CASSLWDYEQYF. The DNA of the CDR3 is TGTGCCAGCAGCTTATGGGACTACGAGCAGTACTTC. The rearrangement uses TRBV7-2 and TRBJ2-7; D unclear. Germline assignment: CDR1 SGHTA and CDR2 FQGNSA. CDR3 length equals 12 residues. Trimming pared 2 bases from V and 3 bases from J, leaving 5 bases between.

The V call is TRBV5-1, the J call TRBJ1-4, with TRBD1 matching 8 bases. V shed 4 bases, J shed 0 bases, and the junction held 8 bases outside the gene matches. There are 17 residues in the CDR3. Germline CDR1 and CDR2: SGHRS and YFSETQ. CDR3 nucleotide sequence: TGCGCCAGCAGCATCGGACAGGGCACTGCAACTAATGAAAAACTGTTTTTT. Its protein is CASSIGQGTATNEKLFF.